This T cell receptor (beta chain) was documented in a study of T cells in Graves' hyperthyroidism and ophthalmopathy. Researchers took RNA transcripts and amplified the TCR beta CDR3 regions from them. HTBI primers were employed in a first-round RT-PCR of the TCR CDR3. TCRdb recomputed calls from the multiplex PCR reads with MiXCR, one row per CDR3 protein. This table holds 250,000 to 300,000 distinct CDR3 sequences, 13% found once. The blood sample dates from first hyperthyroidism diagnosis, preceding any ophthalmopathy symptoms. V shed 2 bases and J 12 bases; nucleotides not matched to a gene: 10. This CDR3 comprises 14 residues. Germline V CDR1 and CDR2: MNHEY, SVGAGI.

What was sequenced was blood. This chain links TRBV6-5 with TRBJ2-7; 10 bases map to TRBD2. This clonotype was obtained from a woman in her twenties or thirties with Graves' hyperthyroidism that later progressed to Graves' ophthalmopathy. The CDR3 reads CASSYMGLAGVLYF. The CDR3, as DNA: TGTGCCAGCAGTTACATGGGGCTAGCGGGAGTTTTGTACTTC.